The 29 T cell receptor beta chains below were found in one sample sequenced in a study of T cells in Graves' hyperthyroidism and ophthalmopathy (dated by TCRdb to about 2019). The library was generated by multiplex PCR. These reads were obtained on an Illumina HiSeq 2000. TCR beta CDR3 regions were amplified from RNA transcripts. The TCR CDR3 was subjected to a first round of RT-PCR using the HTBI primer set and the Qiagen OneStep RT-PCR kit. The raw public data were reprocessed by TCRdb itself: fastp quality trimming at Q25, MiXCR clonotype calling, in-frame beta chains only. Here each entry gathers all rows of one CDR3 protein and keeps the most common genes and DNA. In all, the sample holds fewer than 600,000 distinct CDR3 sequences, and around 15% of those were seen once. The ten largest clonotypes hold 14% of the sample. Sequencing input: blood. The receptors here all came from a woman between 40 and 55 years old with Graves' hyperthyroidism.

This clonotype was found a few times. V gene TRBV20-1 combines with J gene TRBJ2-2, with a possible D match to TRBD2 (5 bases). CDR3 length equals 16 residues. Trimming shortened V by 5 bases and J by 2 bases, and 18 bases separated the two germline ends. The germline CDR1 and CDR2 sequences are DFQATT and SNEGSKA (reference sequence). The CDR3 DNA reads TGCAGTGCTGCGGCGGGTGGATACACTAACACCGGGGAGCTGTTTTTT. Translating gives CSAAAGGYTNTGELFF.

This clonotype was detected a few times. The CDR3 spells CASSFQGANTGELFF. The CDR3 DNA reads as TGTGCCAGCAGTTTCCAGGGCGCGAACACCGGGGAGCTGTTTTTT. The chain combines TRBV27 with TRBJ2-2; TRBD1 is a possible D gene (5 bases). Trimming removed 3 bases at V and 0 bases at J, with 8 bases between. The germline V gene encodes CDR1 MNHEY and CDR2 SMNVEV (reference sequence). This CDR3 has 15 residues.

As concerns this clonotype: A read error may produce the germline difference seen at one junction end. This chain uses TRBV11-1 with TRBJ1-4, with D maybe TRBD1 (6 bases). Per the germline V gene, CDR1 is SGHAT and CDR2 is FQDESV (reference sequence). The length of the CDR3 is 15 residues. CDR3 sequence reads: CASSSAGGEHEKLFF. The CDR3 nucleotides read TGCGCCAGCAGCTCGGCGGGGGGCGAGCATGAAAAACTGTTTTTT.

In its sample, this clonotype was seen many times. This chain uses TRBV20-1 with TRBJ2-1; 7 positions agree with TRBD2. The CDR3 length is 12 residues. J gave up 9 bases and V 3 bases, and 5 bases lay outside the gene matches. The germline V gene has CDR1 DFQATT and CDR2 SNEGSKA (reference sequence). The CDR3, as DNA: TGCAGTGCTAGCCTTGGGGGGGTTGAGCAGTTCTTC. Translated, it gives CSASLGGVEQFF.

This clonotype was counted many times. V usage is TRBV7-2 and J usage is TRBJ2-3; weak D call: TRBD2 (6 bases). The CDR3 extends over 15 amino acids. CDR1 is SGHTA and CDR2 is FQGNSA in the germline V gene. Trimming stripped 1 base from V and 6 bases from J, with 14 bases between. The CDR3 nucleotides are TGTGCCAGCAGCTTAGGTTTGGGGGGTCGGGATACGCAGTATTTT. Its protein is CASSLGLGGRDTQYF. Combining the CDR3 with reference TRBV7-2 and TRBJ2-3 gives the whole variable domain GAGVSQSPSNKVTEKGKDVELRCDPISGHTALYWYRQSLGQGLEFLIYFQGNSAPDKSGLPSDRFSAERTGGSVSTLTIQRTQQEDSAVYLCASSLGLGGRDTQYFGPGTRLTVL.

This clonotype has at least ten counts. The rearrangement uses TRBV28 and TRBJ1-5; D remains unclear. Trimming took 3 bases from V and 3 from J, leaving 15 bases between them. In germline, CDR1 is MDHEN, CDR2 SYDVKM. This CDR3 is built from 16 residues. In nucleotides, the CDR3 is TGTGCCAGCAGTTTGAGAGGTACCTGGTACAATCAGCCCCAGCATTTT. Amino acid sequence: CASSLRGTWYNQPQHF.

This clonotype has only a few counts. With a much larger clone just one base away, this may be a read error. The V gene is TRBV7-8, the J gene TRBJ1-2, with 7 bases lining up with TRBD1. V lost 5 bases to trimming and J lost 3 bases; unmatched junction nucleotides: 3. Germline CDR1 SGHVS, CDR2 FQNEAQ. This CDR3 comprises 13 residues. The CDR3 DNA follows: TGTGCCAGCAGCGACAGGGAAGACTATGGCTACACCTTC. Translating gives CASSDREDYGYTF.

The chain joins TRBV28 to TRBJ2-1; TRBD2 aligns across 8 bases. The CDR3 is 16 amino acids. The ends lost 6 bases at V and 5 bases at J; junction bases unmatched: 12. Per the germline V gene, CDR1 is MDHEN and CDR2 is SYDVKM. The CDR3 nucleotides read TGTGCCAGCAGCCCTAAGGCGGGAGGTTCCCACAATGAGCAGTTCTTC. Translating gives CASSPKAGGSHNEQFF. The variable domain in full, with the rest retrieved from reference TRBV28 and TRBJ2-1, is DVKVTQSSRYLVKRTGEKVFLECVQDMDHENMFWYRQDPGLGLRLIYFSYDVKMKEKGDIPEGYSVSREKKERFSLILESASTNQTSMYLCASSPKAGGSHNEQFFGPGTRLTVL.

The chain links TRBV7-2 to TRBJ1-6; 8 bases map to TRBD1. This CDR3 is 15 amino acids long. Germline loops: CDR1 SGHTA, CDR2 FQGNSA. V lost 9 bases to trimming and J lost 9 bases; unmatched junction nucleotides: 13. The CDR3, as DNA: TGTGCCAGTACCACAGGGGGATCGTTTGCTTCACCCCTCCACTTT. This codes for CASTTGGSFASPLHF.

This clonotype was seen ten or more times. The chain uses TRBV30 and TRBJ1-5, with D possibly being TRBD1 (5 bases). The CDR3 sequence is 13 residues long. Germline assignment: CDR1 GTSNPN and CDR2 SVGIG (reference sequence). V lost 2 bases to trimming and J lost 5 bases, with 10 bases between them. The CDR3 nucleotides are TGTGCCTGGAGTACAACGACAGATCAGCCCCAGCATTTT. It yields the protein CAWSTTTDQPQHF.

V and J are TRBV19 and TRBJ2-2, with TRBD2 matching over 9 bases. The CDR3 extends over 13 amino acids. V was pared by 5 bases and J by 9 bases, with 4 bases of the junction left unmatched. The V gene's germline CDR1 is LNHDA and CDR2 SQIVND (reference sequence). The CDR3 region has the DNA TGTGCCAGTAGTTTGGGACTAGCCAGGGAGCTGTTTTTT. Its protein product is CASSLGLARELFF.

The chain has TRBV6-6 and TRBJ2-3; no firm D call. The CDR3 runs 13 residues. V was clipped by 2 bases and J by 2 bases, with 5 bases between them. From germline, CDR1 is MNHNY and CDR2 SVGAGI (reference sequence). The CDR3 loop is CASSYGITDTQYF. The CDR3 nucleotides read TGTGCCAGCAGTTACGGGATCACAGATACGCAGTATTTT.

The chain combines TRBV7-3 with TRBJ2-3; TRBD2 aligns across 10 bases. CDR3 length equals 15 residues. The junction had 4 bases not matched to a gene; V was cut back by 2 bases and J by 5 bases. In germline, CDR1 is SGHTA, CDR2 FQGTGA. Here the CDR3 reads CASSLLAGVRDTQYF. The DNA of the CDR3 is TGTGCCAGCAGCTTACTAGCGGGAGTGCGAGATACGCAGTATTTT.

CDR3 sequence reads: CAWRVSGEEWRYEQYF. The CDR3 DNA is TGTGCCTGGAGGGTATCAGGGGAGGAGTGGCGCTACGAGCAGTACTTC. The chain carries TRBV30 and TRBJ2-7, with D perhaps TRBD1 or TRBD2 (6 bases each). CDR1 GTSNPN and CDR2 SVGIG come from the germline V gene (reference sequence). This CDR3 is built from 16 residues. V was trimmed by 3 bases and J by 3 bases, leaving 21 bases between them.

This clonotype was detected ten times or more. This chain uses TRBV6-1 with TRBJ1-2; 8 positions match TRBD1. J lost 5 bases, V lost 5 bases, and 16 bases had no gene match. This CDR3 is built from 17 residues. The germline V gene encodes CDR1 MNHNS and CDR2 SASEGT. The CDR3 coding sequence is TGTGCCAGCAGTAGACAACTGCAGGGGGCGGCTATTTATGGCTACACCTTC. Encoded protein: CASSRQLQGAAIYGYTF.

The table lists this clonotype with many counts. This rearrangement joins TRBV7-9 to TRBJ1-4; D remains unclear. The CDR3 runs 13 residues. The V end was cut by 3 bases, the J end by 8 bases, with 10 bases between. Per germline, CDR1 SEHNR and CDR2 FQNEAQ (reference sequence). CDR3 protein: CASSFLGEEKLFF. CDR3 nucleotides: TGTGCCAGCAGCTTTCTAGGCGAGGAAAAACTGTTTTTT.

The chain carries TRBV7-3 and TRBJ1-2; D uncertain. The CDR3 length is 12 residues. V lost 2 bases and J 7 bases, leaving 8 bases between the germline ends. Germline values: CDR1 SGHTA, CDR2 FQGTGA. CDR3 amino acids: CASSLEVGGYTF. CDR3 DNA sequence: TGTGCCAGCAGCTTAGAAGTGGGTGGCTACACCTTC.

This clonotype was recorded many times. The rearrangement uses TRBV28 and TRBJ2-1, with D perhaps assigned TRBD1 or TRBD2 (8 bases each). V lost 6 bases and J 8 bases, leaving 23 bases between the germline ends. Per the germline V gene, CDR1 is MDHEN and CDR2 is SYDVKM. The CDR3 sequence is 16 residues long. The CDR3 sequence: CASRPGGARGLDEQFF. As DNA, the CDR3 is TGTGCCAGCAGGCCGGGGGGGGCCAGGGGGCTGGATGAGCAGTTCTTC.

The table lists this clonotype with many counts. This chain connects TRBV7-8 to TRBJ2-7; D remains ambiguous. Germline CDR1 reads SGHVS; CDR2 reads FQNEAQ. With 2 bases removed from V and 5 bases from J, the gap between germline ends came to 7 bases. The CDR3 contains 12 residues. CDR3 sequence (DNA): TGTGCCAGCAGCTTATACCGCCACGAGCAGTACTTC. It translates to CASSLYRHEQYF. Combining the CDR3 with reference TRBV7-8 and TRBJ2-7 gives the whole variable domain GAGVSQSPRYKVAKRGQDVALRCDPISGHVSLFWYQQALGQGPEFLTYFQNEAQLDKSGLPSDRFFAERPEGSVSTLKIQRTQQEDSAVYLCASSLYRHEQYFGPGTRLTVT.

This clonotype came up a few times. This chain uses TRBV6-6 with TRBJ2-1, with 7 bases lining up with TRBD2. This CDR3 has 15 residues. V dropped 2 bases and J dropped 8; count of bases not matched to a gene: 9. Germline V lookup: CDR1 MNHNY, CDR2 SVGAGI (reference sequence). CDR3 in amino acids: CASSYGLGRGDEQFF. As DNA, the CDR3 is TGTGCCAGCAGTTACGGACTAGGGAGGGGCGATGAGCAGTTCTTC.

This clonotype was counted ten times or more. The chain combines TRBV20-1 with TRBJ2-2, with D uncertain. The V gene's germline CDR1 is DFQATT and CDR2 SNEGSKA (reference sequence). This CDR3 comprises 13 residues. The V end lost 1 base, the J end lost 4 bases, and 7 bases lay between the germline ends. Here the CDR3 DNA reads TGCAGTGCTAGAGGTGGAAGCACCGGGGAGCTGTTTTTT. It translates to CSARGGSTGELFF.

At least ten counts were recorded for this clonotype. The chain carries TRBV7-8 and TRBJ2-3; perhaps TRBD2 as D (5 bases). Per germline, CDR1 SGHVS and CDR2 FQNEAQ. The CDR3 runs 15 residues. Trimming removed 2 bases at V and 1 base at J, with 10 bases between. CDR3 residues: CASSLPSFGTDTQYF. CDR3 DNA: TGTGCCAGCAGCTTACCTAGCTTCGGCACAGATACGCAGTATTTT.

The rearrangement links TRBV4-1 to TRBJ1-6; D is unclear. CDR3 size: 16 residues. Trimming took off 3 bases at V and 2 bases at J, with 11 bases between the two ends. Per the germline V gene, CDR1 is MGHRA and CDR2 is YSYEKL. The CDR3 DNA follows: TGCGCCAGCAGCCAGGAGGCCACAGCCTATAATTCACCCCTCCACTTT. Translating gives CASSQEATAYNSPLHF.

In this sample, this clonotype turned up many times. The chain links TRBV6-1 to TRBJ1-1; D unclear. CDR1 and CDR2 (germline): MNHNS, SASEGT. V lost 3 bases and J 7 bases, leaving 9 bases between the germline ends. This CDR3 has 12 residues. In nucleotides, the CDR3 is TGTGCCAGCAGTGATTTGGCCCTTGAAGCTTTCTTT. It encodes CASSDLALEAFF.

This clonotype has a count of ten or more. The CDR3 loop is CASSISGQRYEQYF. For the CDR3, the DNA is TGTGCCAGCAGCATTTCGGGACAGAGATACGAGCAGTACTTC. This chain connects TRBV28 to TRBJ2-7; 7 positions agree with TRBD1. Looked up from germline, CDR1 is MDHEN and CDR2 is SYDVKM. V shed 6 bases, J shed 4 bases, and the junction held 9 bases outside the gene matches. The CDR3 runs to 14 residues.

The chain links TRBV7-3 to TRBJ2-5; the match to TRBD1 covers 7 bases. Germline CDR1 and CDR2: SGHTA and FQGTGA. V dropped 1 base and J dropped 0; count of bases not matched to a gene: 2. The CDR3 extends over 15 amino acids. For the CDR3, the DNA is TGTGCCAGCAGCTTAAGGGGGACAGACCAAGAGACCCAGTACTTC. Translating gives CASSLRGTDQETQYF.

This clonotype has a count of ten or more. V and J are TRBV11-2 and TRBJ1-1; tentatively, D is TRBD1 (6 bases). CDR3 length equals 14 residues. V was pared by 5 bases and J by 5 bases, with 15 bases between. CDR1 is SGHAT, CDR2 FQNNGV, per germline. Here the CDR3 reads CASSRNIGGTEAFF. CDR3 nucleotides: TGTGCCAGCAGCCGCAATATAGGGGGAACTGAAGCTTTCTTT. Based on the CDR3 plus reference TRBV11-2 and TRBJ1-1, the full variable domain is EAGVAQSPRYKIIEKRQSVAFWCNPISGHATLYWYQQILGQGPKLLIQFQNNGVVDDSQLPKDRFSAERLKGVDSTLKIQPAKLEDSAVYLCASSRNIGGTEAFFGQGTRLTVV.

This clonotype was counted many times. This chain joins TRBV19 and TRBJ2-7; weak D call: TRBD1 (5 bases). The CDR3 is 14 residues long. Germline V lookup: CDR1 LNHDA, CDR2 SQIVND (reference sequence). The V end lost 3 bases, the J end lost 3 bases, and 12 bases lay between the germline ends. The CDR3 sequence: CASSIQGSLYEQYF. The CDR3 coding sequence is TGTGCCAGTAGTATCCAGGGAAGTCTCTACGAGCAGTACTTC.

At least ten counts were recorded for this clonotype. The chain uses TRBV30 and TRBJ2-3, with D possibly matching TRBD1 (5 bases). The V gene lost 1 base and the J gene lost 5 bases, with 19 bases spanning the gap. This CDR3 spans 16 amino acids. Germline V lookup: CDR1 GTSNPN, CDR2 SVGIG (reference sequence). CDR3: CAWSAQQARAQDTQYF. The CDR3 bases are TGTGCCTGGAGTGCTCAACAGGCAAGGGCCCAAGATACGCAGTATTTT.